This TCR beta chain stems from a study of control samples from healthy donors and cancer patients. Details on this clone: The junction shows a germline mismatch at one end, possibly a read error.

The assay was immunoSEQ multiplex PCR, and TCRdb's table has in-frame clones only and misses some. The data hold 100,000 to 150,000 clones, with roughly 84% observed a single time. Sequencing was carried out using blood. This TCR was sampled from a man between 18 and 29 years old in good health.

The CDR3 here is CASSLWNSF. In nucleotides, the CDR3 is TGTGCCAGCAGTTTATGGAACTCCTTC. The gene calls are TRBV27 and TRBJ2-4, with D hard to call. Germline V gives CDR1 MNHEY, CDR2 SMNVEV (reference sequence). The CDR3 extends over 9 amino acids.